This T cell receptor beta chain was sequenced in a study of early T cells in non-severe SARS-CoV-2 infection. About the study: Unsorted whole blood bulk RNA was sequenced, with unpaired chains. The study's findings and limits: Matching results from VDJdb favored anti-spike CD8 responses, leaving private and CD4 specificities undetected.

Individual cDNA molecules each received unique molecular identifiers attached to them. A single record per CDR3 protein comes from TCRdb applying MiXCR to the 5' RACE reads. The sample lists 60,000 to 70,000 distinct CDR3 sequences; roughly 5% were seen once. V shed 5 bases, J shed 6 bases, and the junction held 8 bases outside the gene matches. There are 16 residues in the CDR3. As concerns this clonotype: Antigen specificity is unknown.

The chain has TRBV12-3 or TRBV12-4 and TRBJ2-5, with 14 bases that match TRBD2. The specimen was whole blood. The receptor was isolated from an adult who was a healthcare worker with PCR-confirmed SARS-CoV-2 infection or an uninfected control (not recorded which). CDR3 in amino acids: CASSQGLAGVLKTQYF. The CDR3 region has the DNA TGTGCCAGCAGTCAGGGACTAGCGGGGGTCCTGAAGACCCAGTACTTC.